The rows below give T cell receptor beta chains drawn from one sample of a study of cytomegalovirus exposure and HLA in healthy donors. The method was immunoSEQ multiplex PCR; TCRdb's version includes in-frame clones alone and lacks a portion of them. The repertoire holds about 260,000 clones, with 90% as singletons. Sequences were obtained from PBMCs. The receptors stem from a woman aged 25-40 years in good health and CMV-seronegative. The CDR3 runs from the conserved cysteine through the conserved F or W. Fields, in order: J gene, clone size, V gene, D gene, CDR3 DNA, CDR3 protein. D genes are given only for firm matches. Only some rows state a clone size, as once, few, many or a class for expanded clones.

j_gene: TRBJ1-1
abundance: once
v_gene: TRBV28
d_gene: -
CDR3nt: TGTGCCAGCAGTTTTGGGGGGGACACTGAAGCTTTCTTT
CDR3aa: CASSFGGDTEAFF

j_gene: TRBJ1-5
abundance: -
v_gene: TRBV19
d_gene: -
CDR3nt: TGTGCCAGTAGTATAGTTTCAGTGGGACATCAGCCCCAGCATTTT
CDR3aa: CASSIVSVGHQPQHF

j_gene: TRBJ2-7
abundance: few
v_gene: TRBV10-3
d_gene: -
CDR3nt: TGTGCCATCAGTGAGTCCACAGACCGATACGAGCAGTACTTC
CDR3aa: CAISESTDRYEQYF

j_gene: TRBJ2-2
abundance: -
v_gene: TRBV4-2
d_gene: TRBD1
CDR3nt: TGTGCCAGCAGCCATCTGGACAGGGGTCGAACCGGGGAGCTGTTTTTT
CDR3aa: CASSHLDRGRTGELFF

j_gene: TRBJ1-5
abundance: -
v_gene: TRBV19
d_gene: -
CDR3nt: TGTGCCAGTGATACAGGGACTCAGCCCCAGCATTTT
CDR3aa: CASDTGTQPQHF

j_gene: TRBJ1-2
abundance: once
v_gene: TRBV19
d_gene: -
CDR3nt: TGTGCCAGTAGTCCTTCGTCGGGACTCTACTATGGCTACACCTTC
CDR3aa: CASSPSSGLYYGYTF

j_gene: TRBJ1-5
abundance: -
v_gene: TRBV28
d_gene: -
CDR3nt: TGTGTGTGTGGGGGCGATAGCAATCAGCCCCAGCATTTT
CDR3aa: CVCGGDSNQPQHF

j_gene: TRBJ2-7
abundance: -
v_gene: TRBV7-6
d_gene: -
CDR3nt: TGTGCCAGCAGCCTAGAGGTGGCCTACGAGCAGTACTTC
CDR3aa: CASSLEVAYEQYF

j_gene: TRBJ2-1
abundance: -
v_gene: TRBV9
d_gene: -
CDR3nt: TGTGCCAGCAGCGTCATAGAATGGGGCAATGAGCAGTTCTTC
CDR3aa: CASSVIEWGNEQFF

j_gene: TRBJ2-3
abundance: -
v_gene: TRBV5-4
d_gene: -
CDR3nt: TGTGCCAGCAGAATTGGGGGAGTTAGCACAGATACGCAGTATTTT
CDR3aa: CASRIGGVSTDTQYF

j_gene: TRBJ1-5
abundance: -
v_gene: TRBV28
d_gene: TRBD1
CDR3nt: TGTGCCAGCAGTGATCTGGACAGGCAACAGCCCCAGCATTTT
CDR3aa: CASSDLDRQQPQHF

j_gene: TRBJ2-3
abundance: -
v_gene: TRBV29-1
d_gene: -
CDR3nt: TGCAGCGTTTCGGGGTTGGCAGATACGCAGTATTTT
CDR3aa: CSVSGLADTQYF

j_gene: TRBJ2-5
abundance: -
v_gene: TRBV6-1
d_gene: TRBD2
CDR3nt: TGTGCCAGCAGTGTCGGACTAGCCAAGACCCAGTACTTC
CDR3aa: CASSVGLAKTQYF

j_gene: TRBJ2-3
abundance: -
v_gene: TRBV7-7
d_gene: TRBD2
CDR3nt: TGTGCCAGCAGCTTAGCGGGAGGGCCGACCGATACGCAGTATTTT
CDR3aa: CASSLAGGPTDTQYF

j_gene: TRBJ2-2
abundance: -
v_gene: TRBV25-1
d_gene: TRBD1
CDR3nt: TGTGCCAGCAGTGGTCCGGGACAGGGGTCCGGGGAGCTGTTTTTT
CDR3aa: CASSGPGQGSGELFF

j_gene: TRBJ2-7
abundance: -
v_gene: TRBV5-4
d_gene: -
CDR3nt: TGTGCCAGCAGCTTATATCGGGGCGACTACGAGCAGTACTTC
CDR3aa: CASSLYRGDYEQYF

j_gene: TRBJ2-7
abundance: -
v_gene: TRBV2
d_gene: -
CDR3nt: TGTGCCAGTAGAGAATCAGGGGCGGATTCCTACGAGCAGTACTTC
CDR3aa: CASRESGADSYEQYF

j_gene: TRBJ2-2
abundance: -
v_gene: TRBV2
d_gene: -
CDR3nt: TGTGCCAGCAGCACCGGGACCTTAATGGACACCGGGGAGCTGTTTTTT
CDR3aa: CASSTGTLMDTGELFF

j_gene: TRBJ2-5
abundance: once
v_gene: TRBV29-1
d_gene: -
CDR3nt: TGCAGCGTGTACGGGACTCCTCGGTCGGACCAAGAGACCCAGTACTTC
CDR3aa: CSVYGTPRSDQETQYF

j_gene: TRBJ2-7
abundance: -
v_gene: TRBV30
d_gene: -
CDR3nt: TGTGCCTGCAAGGGGGTACACGACGAGCAGTACTTC
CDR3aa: CACKGVHDEQYF

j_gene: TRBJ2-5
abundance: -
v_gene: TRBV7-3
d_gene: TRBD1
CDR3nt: TGTGCCAGCAGCCCCAACGGGCCGACAGGGGGAGAGACCCAGTACTTC
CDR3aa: CASSPNGPTGGETQYF

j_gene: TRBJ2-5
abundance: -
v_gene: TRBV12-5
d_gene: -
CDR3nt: TGTGCTAGTGGTCCTGATCGGAGCGGTCTAAAGGGGGAGACCCAGTACTTC
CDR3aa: CASGPDRSGLKGETQYF

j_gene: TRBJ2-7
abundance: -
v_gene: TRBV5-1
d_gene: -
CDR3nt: TGCGCCAGCAGTTACGACGTTGGCACCTACGAGCAGTACTTC
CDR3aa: CASSYDVGTYEQYF

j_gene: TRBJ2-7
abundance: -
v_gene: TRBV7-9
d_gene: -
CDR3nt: TGTGCCAGCAGCTCGTTCGGGGCCTACGAGCAGTACTTC
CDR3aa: CASSSFGAYEQYF

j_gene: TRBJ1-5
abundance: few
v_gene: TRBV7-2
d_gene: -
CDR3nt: TGTGCCAGCAGCTTAACAGGAGTTAGCAATCAGCCCCAGCATTTT
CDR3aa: CASSLTGVSNQPQHF

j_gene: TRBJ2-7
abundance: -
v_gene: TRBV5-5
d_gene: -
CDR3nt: TGTGCCAGCAGCTTGTTTCAGGGGCTCTCCTACGAGCAGTACTTC
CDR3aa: CASSLFQGLSYEQYF

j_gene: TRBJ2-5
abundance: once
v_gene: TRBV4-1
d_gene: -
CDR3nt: TGCGCCAGCAGCCAAGAGGGGGGAAGAACGGGACAAGAGACCCAGTACTTC
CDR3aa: CASSQEGGRTGQETQYF

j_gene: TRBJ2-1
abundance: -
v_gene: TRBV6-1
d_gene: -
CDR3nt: TGTGCCAGCAGTAGCGGATTGTCCTACAATGAGCAGTTCTTC
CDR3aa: CASSSGLSYNEQFF

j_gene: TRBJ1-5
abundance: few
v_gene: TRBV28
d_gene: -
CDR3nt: TGTGCCAGCAGTTCGGCTCGGGGGCGAGATCAGCCCCAGCATTTT
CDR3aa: CASSSARGRDQPQHF

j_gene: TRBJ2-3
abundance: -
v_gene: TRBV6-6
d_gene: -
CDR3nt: TGTGCCACCACGCAAGGAGGGAACACAGATACGCAGTATTTT
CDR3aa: CATTQGGNTDTQYF

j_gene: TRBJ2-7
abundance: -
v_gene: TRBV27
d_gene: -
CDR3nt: TGTGCCAGCGCCCTAGCGATACCCTACGAGCAGTACTTC
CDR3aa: CASALAIPYEQYF

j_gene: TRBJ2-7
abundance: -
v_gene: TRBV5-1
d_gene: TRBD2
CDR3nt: TGCGCCAGCAGCCCAGGGGTAGCGGGAGTTCACGAGCAGTACTTC
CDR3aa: CASSPGVAGVHEQYF

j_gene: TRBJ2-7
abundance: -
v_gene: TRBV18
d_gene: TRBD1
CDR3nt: TGTGCCAGCTCACCAGGGACAGGGTATCACGAGCAGTACTTC
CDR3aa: CASSPGTGYHEQYF

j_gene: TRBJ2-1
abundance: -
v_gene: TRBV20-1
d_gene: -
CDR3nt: TGCAGTGCTAGAGGAGTGAATGAGCAGTTCTTC
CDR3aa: CSARGVNEQFF

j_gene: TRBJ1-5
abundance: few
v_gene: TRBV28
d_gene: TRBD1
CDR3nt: TGTGCCAGCAGCCAGCTCACAGGGGGCGCGTTTCAAAAGCAGCCCCAGCATTTT
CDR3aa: CASSQLTGGAFQKQPQHF

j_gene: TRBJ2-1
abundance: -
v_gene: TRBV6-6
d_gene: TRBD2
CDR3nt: TGTGCCAGCAGTCGCGGGACTAGCGGGTCTCATGAGCAGTTCTTC
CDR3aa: CASSRGTSGSHEQFF

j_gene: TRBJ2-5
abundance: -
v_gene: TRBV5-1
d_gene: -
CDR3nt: TGCGCCAGCAATAGGGGCGACGAGCAAGAGACCCAGTACTTC
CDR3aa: CASNRGDEQETQYF

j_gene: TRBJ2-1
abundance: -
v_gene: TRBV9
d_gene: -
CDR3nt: TGTGCCAGCAGGGACCGTGGTCGGCCGGCTTTTGAGCAGTTCTTC
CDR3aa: CASRDRGRPAFEQFF

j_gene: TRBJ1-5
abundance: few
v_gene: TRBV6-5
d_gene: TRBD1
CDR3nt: TGTGCCAGCAGTTACGGGGACAGGTATAGCAATCAGCCCCAGCATTTT
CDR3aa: CASSYGDRYSNQPQHF

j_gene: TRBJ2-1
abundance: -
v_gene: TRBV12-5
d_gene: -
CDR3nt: TGTGCTAGTGCCAAGAGCCGGGACCCTAGCAATGAGCAGTTCTTC
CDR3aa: CASAKSRDPSNEQFF

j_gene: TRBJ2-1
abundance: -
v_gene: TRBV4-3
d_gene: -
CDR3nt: TGCGCCAGCAGCCAACAGCGGGTGGGGGAGCAGTTCTTC
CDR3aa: CASSQQRVGEQFF

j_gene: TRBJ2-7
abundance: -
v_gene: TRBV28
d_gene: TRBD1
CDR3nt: TGTGCCAGCAGAACACAGGGGTTCTACGAGCAGTACTTC
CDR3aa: CASRTQGFYEQYF

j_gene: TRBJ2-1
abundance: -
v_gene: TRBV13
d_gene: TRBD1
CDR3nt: TGTGCCAGCGGACAGGGGGCAATTAATGAGCAGTTCTTC
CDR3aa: CASGQGAINEQFF

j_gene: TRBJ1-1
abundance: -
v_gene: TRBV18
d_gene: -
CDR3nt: TGTGCCAGCTCACCAGACAACCTGAACACTGAAGCTTTCTTT
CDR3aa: CASSPDNLNTEAFF

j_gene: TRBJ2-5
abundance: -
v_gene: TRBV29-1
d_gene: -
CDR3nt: TGCAGCGTTGACCGGCGGTCGTACAGCCTTCAAGAGACCCAGTACTTC
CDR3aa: CSVDRRSYSLQETQYF

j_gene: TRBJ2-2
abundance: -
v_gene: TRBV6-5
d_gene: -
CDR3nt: TGTGCCAGCCAGACAGGAATCACCGGGGAGCTGTTTTTT
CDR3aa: CASQTGITGELFF

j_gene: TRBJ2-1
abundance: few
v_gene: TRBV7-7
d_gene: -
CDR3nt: TGTGCCAGCAGCTTACACCCTGCGAGCCTGCAGTTCTTC
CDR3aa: CASSLHPASLQFF

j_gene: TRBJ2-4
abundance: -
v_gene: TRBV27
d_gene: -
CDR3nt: TGTGCCAGCAGTTCTATCCGACTATCACCATTAGCCAAAAACATTCAGTACTTC
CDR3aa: CASSSIRLSPLAKNIQYF

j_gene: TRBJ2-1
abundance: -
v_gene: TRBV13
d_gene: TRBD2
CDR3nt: TGTGCCAGCAGCCCCGGGACTCCGGGAGGGAATGAGCAGTTCTTC
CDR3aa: CASSPGTPGGNEQFF

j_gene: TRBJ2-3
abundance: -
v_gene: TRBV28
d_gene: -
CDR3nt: TGTGCCAGCAGCTGGGACCGCGGCACGAGCACAGATACGCAGTATTTT
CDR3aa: CASSWDRGTSTDTQYF

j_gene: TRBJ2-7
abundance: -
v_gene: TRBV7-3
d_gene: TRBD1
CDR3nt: TGTGCCAGCAGCTTAAGGCCAGGGGGCGCCATGGACGAGCAGTACTTC
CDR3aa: CASSLRPGGAMDEQYF

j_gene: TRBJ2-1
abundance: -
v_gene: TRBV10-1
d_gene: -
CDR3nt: TGCGCCAGCCCCTATCGGGACAAAATGCGGTCCTACAATGAGCAGTTCTTC
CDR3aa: CASPYRDKMRSYNEQFF

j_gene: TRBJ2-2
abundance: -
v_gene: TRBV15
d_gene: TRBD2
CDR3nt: TGTGCCACCAGCAGAGATCGGACTAGCGTAAACACCGGGGAGCTGTTTTTT
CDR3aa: CATSRDRTSVNTGELFF

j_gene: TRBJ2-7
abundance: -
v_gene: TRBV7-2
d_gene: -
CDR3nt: TGTGCCAGCAGCTCGGGACGGCCGGAGCAGTACTTC
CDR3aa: CASSSGRPEQYF

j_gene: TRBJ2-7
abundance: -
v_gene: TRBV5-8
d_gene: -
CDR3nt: TGTGCCAGCAGCTTTCGGAGGGGGGAGTACGAGCAGTACTTC
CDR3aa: CASSFRRGEYEQYF